This T cell receptor (beta chain) was identified in a study of blood T cell repertoires in COVID-19. Overall study context: Samples of COVID-19 (acute and convalescent) were obtained from the United States, Italy and Spain. T cells, B-cell-depleted T cells, or PBMCs supplied cDNA or gDNA.

During active infection, Seattle patients enrolled and were then monitored through disease. In the original workflow: Amplifying reference gene primers gave estimates of nucleated cell counts. Sequencing was performed with immunoSEQ multiplex PCR; in TCRdb, only in-frame clones are kept and a portion is missing. V and J calls and clone size are those listed in that table; D and trimming were worked out from the DNA. The table records 45,000 to 50,000 clones, approximately 85% of them present only once. The V gene lost 10 bases and the J gene lost 5 bases, with 17 bases spanning the gap. There are 13 residues in the CDR3.

The chain joins TRBV12-3 or TRBV12-4 to TRBJ1-2, with D unclear. This sequence originates from a woman of 80 years or more with COVID-19, enrolled during active disease. The source material was peripheral blood. CDR3 in DNA: TGTGCCATCCTAGACCGCGCTGGGTATGGCTACACCTTC. Protein product: CAILDRAGYGYTF.